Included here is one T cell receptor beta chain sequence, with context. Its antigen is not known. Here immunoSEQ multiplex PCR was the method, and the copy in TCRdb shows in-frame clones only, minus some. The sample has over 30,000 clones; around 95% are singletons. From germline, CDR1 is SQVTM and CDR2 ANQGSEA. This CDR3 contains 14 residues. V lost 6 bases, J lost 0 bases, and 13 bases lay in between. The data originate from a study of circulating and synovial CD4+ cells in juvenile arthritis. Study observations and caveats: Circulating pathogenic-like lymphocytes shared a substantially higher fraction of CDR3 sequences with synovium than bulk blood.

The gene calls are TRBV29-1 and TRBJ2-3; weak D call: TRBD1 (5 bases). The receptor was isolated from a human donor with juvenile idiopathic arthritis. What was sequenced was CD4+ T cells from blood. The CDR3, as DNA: TGCAGCGTACGCCTGGGGCCGAGCACAGATACGCAGTATTTT. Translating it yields CSVRLGPSTDTQYF.